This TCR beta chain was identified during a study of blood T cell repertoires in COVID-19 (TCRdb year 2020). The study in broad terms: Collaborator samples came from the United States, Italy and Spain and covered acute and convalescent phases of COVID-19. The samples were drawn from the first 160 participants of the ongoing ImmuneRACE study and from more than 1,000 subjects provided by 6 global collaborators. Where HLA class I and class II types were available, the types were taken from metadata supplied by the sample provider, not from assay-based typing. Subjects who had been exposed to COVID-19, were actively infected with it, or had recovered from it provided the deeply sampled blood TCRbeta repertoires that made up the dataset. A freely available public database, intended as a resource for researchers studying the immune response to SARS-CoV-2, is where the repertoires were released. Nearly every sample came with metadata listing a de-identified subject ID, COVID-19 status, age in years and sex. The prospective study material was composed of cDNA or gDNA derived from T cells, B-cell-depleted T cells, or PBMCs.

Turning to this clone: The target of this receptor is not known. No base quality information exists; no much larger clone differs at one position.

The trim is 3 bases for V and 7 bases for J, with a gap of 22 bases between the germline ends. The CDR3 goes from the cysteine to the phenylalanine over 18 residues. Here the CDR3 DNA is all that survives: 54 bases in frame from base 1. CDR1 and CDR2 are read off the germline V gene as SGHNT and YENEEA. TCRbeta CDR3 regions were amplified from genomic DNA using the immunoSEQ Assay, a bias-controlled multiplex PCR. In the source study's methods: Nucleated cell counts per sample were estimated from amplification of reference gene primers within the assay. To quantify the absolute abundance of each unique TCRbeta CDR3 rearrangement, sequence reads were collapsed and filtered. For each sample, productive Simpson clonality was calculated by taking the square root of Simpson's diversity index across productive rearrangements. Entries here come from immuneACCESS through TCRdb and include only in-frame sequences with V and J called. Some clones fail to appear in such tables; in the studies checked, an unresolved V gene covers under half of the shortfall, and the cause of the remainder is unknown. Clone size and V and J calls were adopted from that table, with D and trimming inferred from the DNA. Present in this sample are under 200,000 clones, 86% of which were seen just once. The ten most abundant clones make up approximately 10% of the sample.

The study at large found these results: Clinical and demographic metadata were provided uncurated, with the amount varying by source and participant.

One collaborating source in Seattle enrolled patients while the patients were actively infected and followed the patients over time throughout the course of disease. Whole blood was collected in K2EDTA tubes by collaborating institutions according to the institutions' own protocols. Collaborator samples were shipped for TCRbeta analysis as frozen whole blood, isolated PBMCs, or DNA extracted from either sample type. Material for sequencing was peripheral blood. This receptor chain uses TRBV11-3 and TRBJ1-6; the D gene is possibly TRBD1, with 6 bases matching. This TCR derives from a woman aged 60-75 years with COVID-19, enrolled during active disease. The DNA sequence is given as TGTGCCAGCAGCTTGCATCCCCCTCAGGGGTTCACCAATTCACCCCTCCACTTT. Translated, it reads CASSLHPPQGFTNSPLHF.